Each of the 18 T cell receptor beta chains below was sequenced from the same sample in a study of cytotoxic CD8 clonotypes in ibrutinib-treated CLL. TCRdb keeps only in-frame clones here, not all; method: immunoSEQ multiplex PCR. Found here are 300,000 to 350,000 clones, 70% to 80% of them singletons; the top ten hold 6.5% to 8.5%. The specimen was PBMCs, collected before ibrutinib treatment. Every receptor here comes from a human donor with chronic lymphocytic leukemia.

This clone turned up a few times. CDR3 DNA: TGTGCCAGCAGCTTAGGAACAATGGCAGGGGGGCAAGAGACCCAGTACTTC. Residues: CASSLGTMAGGQETQYF. V is TRBV11-3 and J is TRBJ2-5, with D maybe TRBD1 (7 bases). The CDR3 contains 17 residues. Germline loops: CDR1 SGHNT, CDR2 YENEEA. The V gene lost 1 base and the J gene lost 2 bases, with 17 bases spanning the gap. Based on the CDR3 plus reference TRBV11-3 and TRBJ2-5, the full variable domain is EAGVVQSPRYKIIEKKQPVAFWCNPISGHNTLYWYLQNLGQGPELLIRYENEEAVDDSQLPKDRFSAERLKGVDSTLKIQPAELGDSAVYLCASSLGTMAGGQETQYFGPGTRLLVL.

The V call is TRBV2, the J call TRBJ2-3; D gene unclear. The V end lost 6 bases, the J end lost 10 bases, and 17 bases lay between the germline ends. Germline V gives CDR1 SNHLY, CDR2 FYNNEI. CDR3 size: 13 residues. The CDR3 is CASSPIEAGSQYF. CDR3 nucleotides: TGTGCCAGCAGCCCCATTGAGGCTGGATCGCAGTATTTT.

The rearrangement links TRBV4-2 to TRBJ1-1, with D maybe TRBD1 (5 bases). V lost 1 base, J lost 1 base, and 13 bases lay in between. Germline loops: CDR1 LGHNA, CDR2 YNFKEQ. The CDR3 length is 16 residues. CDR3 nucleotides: TGTGCCAGCAGCCAAGTCACCGGGACCGGGAACACTGAAGCTTTCTTT. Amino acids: CASSQVTGTGNTEAFF.

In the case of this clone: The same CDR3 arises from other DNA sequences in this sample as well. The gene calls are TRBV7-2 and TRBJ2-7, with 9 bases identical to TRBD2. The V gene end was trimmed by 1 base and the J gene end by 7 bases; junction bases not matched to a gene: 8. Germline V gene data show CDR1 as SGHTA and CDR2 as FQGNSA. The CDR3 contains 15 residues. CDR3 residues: CASSLVLAGAQEQYF. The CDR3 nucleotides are TGTGCCAGCAGCTTAGTTTTAGCGGGAGCTCAAGAGCAGTACTTC.

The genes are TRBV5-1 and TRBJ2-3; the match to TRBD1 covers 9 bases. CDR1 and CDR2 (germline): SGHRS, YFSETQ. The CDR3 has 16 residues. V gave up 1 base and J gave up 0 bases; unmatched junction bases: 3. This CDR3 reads CASSLYGTGSTDTQYF. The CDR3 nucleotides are TGCGCCAGCAGCTTGTATGGGACAGGGAGCACAGATACGCAGTATTTT.

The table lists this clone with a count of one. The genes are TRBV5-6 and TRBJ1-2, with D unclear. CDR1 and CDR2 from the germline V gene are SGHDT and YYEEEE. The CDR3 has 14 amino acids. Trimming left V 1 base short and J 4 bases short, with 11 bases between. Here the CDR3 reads CASSLTERVYGYTF. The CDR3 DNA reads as TGTGCCAGCAGCTTGACGGAAAGGGTCTATGGCTACACCTTC.

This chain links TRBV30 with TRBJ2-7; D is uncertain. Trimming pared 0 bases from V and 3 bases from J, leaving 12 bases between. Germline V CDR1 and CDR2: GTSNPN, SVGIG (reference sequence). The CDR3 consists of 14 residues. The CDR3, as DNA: TGTGCCTGGAGTGTACAGCTTCGTAACTACGAGCAGTACTTC. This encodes CAWSVQLRNYEQYF.

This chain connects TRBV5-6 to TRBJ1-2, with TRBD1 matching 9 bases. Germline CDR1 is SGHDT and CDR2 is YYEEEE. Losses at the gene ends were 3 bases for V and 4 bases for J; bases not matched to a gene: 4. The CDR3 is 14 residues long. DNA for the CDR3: TGTGCCAGCAGCTCGAACAGGGGGCTCTATGGCTACACCTTC. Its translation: CASSSNRGLYGYTF.

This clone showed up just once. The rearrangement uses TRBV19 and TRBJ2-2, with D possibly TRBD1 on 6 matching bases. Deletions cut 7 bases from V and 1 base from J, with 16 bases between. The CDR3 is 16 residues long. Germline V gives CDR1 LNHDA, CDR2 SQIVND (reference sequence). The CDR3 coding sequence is TGTGCCAGTAAGGGTGGGTGGACAGAGAACACCGGGGAGCTGTTTTTT. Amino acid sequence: CASKGGWTENTGELFF.

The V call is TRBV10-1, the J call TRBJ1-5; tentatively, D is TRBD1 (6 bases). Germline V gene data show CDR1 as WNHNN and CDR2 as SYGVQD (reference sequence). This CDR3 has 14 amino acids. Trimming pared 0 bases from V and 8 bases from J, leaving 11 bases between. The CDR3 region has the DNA TGCGCCAGCAGTGAGTCGGGGACATCCGAGCCCCAGCATTTT. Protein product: CASSESGTSEPQHF.

The CDR3 sequence is CASSADRGGLGYTF. The CDR3 region has the DNA TGTGCCAGCAGTGCCGACAGGGGAGGGCTAGGCTACACCTTC. The chain carries TRBV2 and TRBJ1-2; the match to TRBD1 covers 8 bases. The CDR3 contains 14 residues. From germline, CDR1 is SNHLY and CDR2 FYNNEI. With 4 bases clipped from V and 8 bases from J, the junction kept 9 bases outside the gene matches.

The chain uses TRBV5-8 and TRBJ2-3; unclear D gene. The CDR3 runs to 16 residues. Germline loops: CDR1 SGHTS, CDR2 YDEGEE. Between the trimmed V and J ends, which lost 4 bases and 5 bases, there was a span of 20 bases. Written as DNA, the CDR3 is TGTGCCAGCAGCCTTGACACCCCTATCTGGGGAGATACGCAGTATTTT. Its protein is CASSLDTPIWGDTQYF.

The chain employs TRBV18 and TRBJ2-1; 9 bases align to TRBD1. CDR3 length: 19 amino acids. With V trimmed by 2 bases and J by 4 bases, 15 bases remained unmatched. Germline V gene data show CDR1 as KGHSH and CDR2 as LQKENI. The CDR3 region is CASSPTTGGSPSSYNEQFF. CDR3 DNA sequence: TGTGCCAGCTCACCAACGACAGGGGGAAGCCCATCCTCATACAATGAGCAGTTCTTC.

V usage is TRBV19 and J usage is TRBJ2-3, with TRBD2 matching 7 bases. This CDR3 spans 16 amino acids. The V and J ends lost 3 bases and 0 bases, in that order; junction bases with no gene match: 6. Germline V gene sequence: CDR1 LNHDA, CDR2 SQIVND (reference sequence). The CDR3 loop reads CASSIRSGTSTDTQYF. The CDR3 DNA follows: TGTGCCAGTAGTATCCGAAGCGGGACTAGCACAGATACGCAGTATTTT.

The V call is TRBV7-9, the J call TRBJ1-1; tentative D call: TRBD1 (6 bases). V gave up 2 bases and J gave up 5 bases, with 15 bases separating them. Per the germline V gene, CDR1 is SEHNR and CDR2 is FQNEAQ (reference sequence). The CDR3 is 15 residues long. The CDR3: CASSLPTGAGTEAFF. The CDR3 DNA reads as TGTGCCAGCAGCTTACCAACGGGGGCTGGAACTGAAGCTTTCTTT.

CDR3 in amino acids: CASIPSSLPTSGRFYEQYF. The CDR3 bases are TGTGCCAGCATCCCCTCTTCACTACCAACTAGCGGGAGATTTTACGAGCAGTACTTC. The chain combines TRBV2 with TRBJ2-7, with TRBD2 matching 11 bases. V dropped 7 bases and J dropped 4; count of bases not matched to a gene: 21. Germline V CDR1 and CDR2: SNHLY, FYNNEI. The CDR3 extends over 19 amino acids.

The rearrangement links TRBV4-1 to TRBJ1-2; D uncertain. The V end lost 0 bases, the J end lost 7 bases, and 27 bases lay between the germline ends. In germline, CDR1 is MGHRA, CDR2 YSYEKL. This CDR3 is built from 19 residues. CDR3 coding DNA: TGCGCCAGCAGCCAAGAACCCAAACTAAGTGACAAGGTTCAGGCTGGCTACACCTTC. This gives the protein CASSQEPKLSDKVQAGYTF.

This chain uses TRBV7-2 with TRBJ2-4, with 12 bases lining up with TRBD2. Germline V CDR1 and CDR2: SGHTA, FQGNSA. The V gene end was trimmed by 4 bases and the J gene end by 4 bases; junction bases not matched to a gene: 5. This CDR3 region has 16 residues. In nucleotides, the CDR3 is TGTGCCAGCAGCTACCTAGGACTAGCGGGAAAAAACATTCAGTACTTC. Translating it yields CASSYLGLAGKNIQYF.